These 26 T cell receptor beta chains share one sample of origin, sequenced in a study of glioma-infiltrating T cells after dendritic cell vaccination. The method was immunoSEQ multiplex PCR; TCRdb's version includes in-frame clones alone and lacks a portion of them. Of about 100,000 clones in the sample, about 79% are singletons; the top ten hold roughly 5.7%. The sequences come from blood, collected before dendritic cell vaccination. Receptors were obtained from a human donor with glioblastoma.

V and J are TRBV5-1 and TRBJ1-1; no firm D call. The ends were cut back, 3 bases at V and 0 bases at J, with 9 bases in the middle. Germline V gives CDR1 SGHRS, CDR2 YFSETQ. CDR3 size: 14 residues. The DNA of the CDR3 is TGCGCCAGCAGCTCGCATACAATGAACACTGAAGCTTTCTTT. Translation: CASSSHTMNTEAFF.

The chain joins TRBV6-1 to TRBJ1-2, with 8 bases identical to TRBD1. After removal of 5 bases from V and 5 bases from J, the junction contained 10 bases not matched to a gene. The germline V gene has CDR1 MNHNS and CDR2 SASEGT. The CDR3 is made up of 15 amino acids. CDR3 sequence (DNA): TGTGCCAGCAGTAAAAACGGACAGGGTGGGTATGGCTACACCTTC. Protein: CASSKNGQGGYGYTF.

V usage is TRBV7-9 and J usage is TRBJ2-1, with 11 bases fitting TRBD2. The CDR3 has 15 amino acids. Looked up from germline, CDR1 is SEHNR and CDR2 is FQNEAQ (reference sequence). The ends lost 5 bases at V and 4 bases at J; junction bases unmatched: 4. The CDR3 DNA sequence: TGTGCCAGCAGCCTTACTAGCGGGGGATACAATGAGCAGTTCTTC. Its protein is CASSLTSGGYNEQFF.

This clone is a singleton in its sample. This sequence joins TRBV14 and TRBJ1-2; TRBD1 matches at 7 bases. V lost 0 bases and J lost 8; bases outside the gene matches: 9. Germline CDR1 and CDR2: SGHDN and FVKESK. This CDR3 is built from 15 residues. This CDR3 reads CASSQDKGGAGGYTF. CDR3 DNA: TGTGCCAGCAGCCAAGATAAAGGGGGCGCGGGGGGCTACACCTTC.

The rearrangement links TRBV5-1 to TRBJ2-7, with TRBD1 identical over 8 bases. Germline CDR1 is SGHRS and CDR2 is YFSETQ. The ends lost 3 bases at V and 3 bases at J; junction bases unmatched: 5. This CDR3 contains 14 residues. The CDR3 DNA reads as TGCGCCAGCAGCTACTTACAGGGGGTCTACGAGCAGTACTTC. The encoded protein is CASSYLQGVYEQYF.

This clone was detected many times. CDR3 sequence: CASTSPGTPNQPQHF. DNA of the CDR3: TGTGCCAGTACTTCCCCCGGGACTCCGAATCAGCCCCAGCATTTT. This chain uses TRBV19 with TRBJ1-5, with a tentative D call TRBD1 (5 bases). Deletions cut 7 bases from V and 4 bases from J, with 17 bases between. CDR1 and CDR2 from the germline V gene are LNHDA and SQIVND (reference sequence). This CDR3 has 15 residues.

This chain links TRBV30 with TRBJ1-5; maybe TRBD1 (5 bases). Germline V gene lookup returns CDR1 GTSNPN and CDR2 SVGIG (reference sequence). This CDR3 contains 14 residues. Trimming cost V 5 bases and J 4 bases, with 15 bases left between them. CDR3 nucleotides: TGTGCCTGGTCGGGGGGGGGTCAAAATCAGCCCCAGCATTTT. It is translated as CAWSGGGQNQPQHF.

In DNA form, the CDR3 reads TGCGCCAGCAGCCCGACAGGACAAGAGACCCAGTACTTC. It encodes CASSPTGQETQYF. The chain recombines TRBV5-1 with TRBJ2-5, with D tentatively TRBD1 (6 bases). Germline CDR1 SGHRS, CDR2 YFSETQ. CDR3 length: 13 residues. V was pared by 4 bases and J by 2 bases, with 9 bases between. Complete variable domain (other parts from reference TRBV5-1 and TRBJ2-5): KAGVTQTPRYLIKTRGQQVTLSCSPISGHRSVSWYQQTPGQGLQFLFEYFSETQRNKGNFPGRFSGRQFSNSRSEMNVSTLELGDSALYLCASSPTGQETQYFGPGTRLLVL.

The chain has TRBV2 and TRBJ2-5, with D possibly being TRBD2 (5 bases). Germline CDR1 reads SNHLY; CDR2 reads FYNNEI. The V end lost 7 bases, the J end lost 7 bases, and 13 bases lay between the germline ends. The CDR3 length is 12 residues. CDR3 DNA: TGTGCCAGCATCGGCGGGCAGGTGACCCAGTACTTC. This codes for CASIGGQVTQYF.

The CDR3 reads CASSLGTGWSGELFF. DNA of the CDR3: TGCGCCAGCAGCTTGGGGACAGGGTGGTCCGGGGAGCTGTTTTTT. This sequence joins TRBV5-1 and TRBJ2-2; 8 positions agree with TRBD1. Germline lookup yields CDR1 SGHRS and CDR2 YFSETQ. The CDR3 has 15 residues. With 0 bases clipped from V and 6 bases from J, the junction kept 4 bases outside the gene matches.

This chain links TRBV4-1 with TRBJ1-5, with D perhaps TRBD1 (5 bases). The V end lost 4 bases, the J end lost 6 bases, and 13 bases lay between the germline ends. The CDR3 is 14 amino acids. The V gene's germline CDR1 is MGHRA and CDR2 YSYEKL. CDR3 sequence: CASSPRVLGQPQHF. The CDR3 coding sequence is TGCGCCAGCAGCCCCAGGGTTTTAGGTCAGCCCCAGCATTTT.

This chain uses TRBV6-4 with TRBJ2-7; 8 bases agree with TRBD2. Germline V gives CDR1 MRHNA, CDR2 SNTAGT. The CDR3 contains 14 residues. Losses at the gene ends were 8 bases for V and 0 bases for J; bases not matched to a gene: 6. The CDR3 DNA reads as TGTGCCAGCCCCCTAGCGGGCAGCTCCTACGAGCAGTACTTC. Its translation: CASPLAGSSYEQYF.

The genes are TRBV5-1 and TRBJ2-1, with TRBD2 identical over 13 bases. The CDR3 has 17 amino acids. V shed 4 bases, J shed 2 bases, and the junction held 6 bases outside the gene matches. The germline gives CDR1 SGHRS, CDR2 YFSETQ. The CDR3: CASSKGLAGSTYNEQFF. The DNA for the CDR3 is TGCGCCAGCAGCAAGGGACTAGCGGGGAGTACCTACAATGAGCAGTTCTTC.

The V and J genes are TRBV11-2 and TRBJ1-2; D is unresolved. CDR1 is SGHAT and CDR2 is FQNNGV in the germline V gene. This CDR3 contains 15 residues. Deletions cut 5 bases from V and 2 bases from J, with 15 bases between. The CDR3 is CASSPISGLNYGYTF. The DNA for the CDR3 is TGTGCCAGCAGCCCCATTTCCGGACTAAACTATGGCTACACCTTC.

V gene TRBV28 combines with J gene TRBJ2-7; D possibly corresponds to TRBD2 (6 bases). Trimming left V 2 bases short and J 3 bases short, with 14 bases between. CDR1 and CDR2 (germline): MDHEN, SYDVKM. The CDR3 covers 15 residues. CDR3: CASSLGGLRIYEQYF. As DNA, the CDR3 is TGTGCCAGCAGTTTAGGGGGACTGAGAATCTACGAGCAGTACTTC.

The V gene is TRBV30, the J gene TRBJ1-5; 9 bases match TRBD1. This CDR3 contains 16 residues. Germline V lookup: CDR1 GTSNPN, CDR2 SVGIG (reference sequence). V shed 1 base and J 6 bases; nucleotides not matched to a gene: 10. CDR3 sequence: CAWSANINRGPQPQHF. CDR3 bases: TGTGCCTGGAGTGCAAACATCAACAGGGGGCCTCAGCCCCAGCATTTT.

The rearrangement joins TRBV30 to TRBJ1-5, with 9 positions matching TRBD1. From germline, CDR1 is GTSNPN and CDR2 SVGIG (reference sequence). J lost 6 bases, V lost 2 bases, and 5 bases had no gene match. This CDR3 has 14 residues. The CDR3 coding sequence is TGTGCCTGGAGTCGAGGACAGGGGTTTCAGCCCCAGCATTTT. Translating gives CAWSRGQGFQPQHF.

This clone was seen a few times. The CDR3, as DNA: TGTGCCAGCAGGAGCGGGAGTAGGTACGAGCAGTACTTC. This encodes CASRSGSRYEQYF. The chain couples TRBV7-9 to TRBJ2-7; 8 bases map to TRBD2. CDR3 length: 13 residues. With V trimmed by 6 bases and J by 4 bases, 5 bases remained unmatched. From germline, CDR1 is SEHNR and CDR2 FQNEAQ (reference sequence).

V gene TRBV6-4 combines with J gene TRBJ1-1, with D tentatively TRBD1 (6 bases). Deletions cut 5 bases from V and 6 bases from J, with 13 bases between. The V gene's germline CDR1 is MRHNA and CDR2 SNTAGT. The CDR3 loop spans 13 amino acids. The CDR3 coding sequence is TGTGCCAGCAGTCATAAACAGGGATCTGAAGCTTTCTTT. Its protein is CASSHKQGSEAFF.

This clone was observed a handful of times. The chain has TRBV6-1 and TRBJ2-7; 7 bases fit TRBD1. Germline V gene data show CDR1 as MNHNS and CDR2 as SASEGT. After removal of 0 bases from V and 2 bases from J, the junction contained 1 base not matched to a gene. The CDR3 is made up of 14 amino acids. As DNA, the CDR3 is TGTGCCAGCAGTGAAGCCGACAGGGCCTACGAGCAGTACTTC. Its translation is CASSEADRAYEQYF.

The V and J genes are TRBV27 and TRBJ1-1; D remains unclear. Germline loops: CDR1 MNHEY, CDR2 SMNVEV (reference sequence). V lost 4 bases to trimming and J lost 1 base, with 10 bases between them. This CDR3 spans 14 amino acids. This CDR3 is CASSYESRNTEAFF. Written as DNA, the CDR3 is TGTGCCAGCAGTTACGAGTCCCGGAACACTGAAGCTTTCTTT.

The chain carries TRBV19 and TRBJ2-6; a weak D match, TRBD2 (5 bases). This CDR3 is 15 amino acids long. The germline V and J ends were trimmed by 3 bases and 2 bases, with 8 bases remaining between them. Germline V gives CDR1 LNHDA, CDR2 SQIVND (reference sequence). CDR3 bases: TGTGCCAGTAGTATGGAGGATCCTGGGGCCAACGTCCTGACTTTC. It is translated as CASSMEDPGANVLTF.

The genes are TRBV11-2 and TRBJ1-2, with a weak D call TRBD1 (5 bases). This CDR3 is built from 16 residues. Deletions cut 2 bases from V and 8 bases from J, with 21 bases between. Germline V gene sequence: CDR1 SGHAT, CDR2 FQNNGV. The CDR3 nucleotides read TGTGCCAGCAGCTTATTAGAAGCGGGACGGGGCACAGGCTACACCTTC. Its translation: CASSLLEAGRGTGYTF.

The chain couples TRBV5-4 to TRBJ2-1; 12 nucleotides match TRBD2. Germline-derived CDR1 and CDR2 are SGHNT and YYREEE (reference sequence). This CDR3 region has 15 residues. Trimming took 5 bases from V and 7 from J; bases not matched to a gene: 7. CDR3 amino acids: CASSWTSGKPNEQFF. DNA for the CDR3: TGTGCCAGCAGTTGGACTAGCGGGAAGCCAAATGAGCAGTTCTTC.

This clone was counted between two and nine times. The CDR3 DNA is TGTGCCAGTAGTATAACGGGACAGGGGGAAGGACAGTACTTC. It yields the protein CASSITGQGEGQYF. The chain has TRBV19 and TRBJ2-5; 11 bases agree with TRBD1. J gave up 11 bases and V 2 bases, and 7 bases lay outside the gene matches. Germline CDR1 and CDR2: LNHDA and SQIVND (reference sequence). The CDR3 runs 14 residues.

The chain combines TRBV15 with TRBJ1-2; TRBD1 might be the D (5 bases). This CDR3 region has 14 residues. The germline V and J ends were trimmed by 3 bases and 4 bases, with 12 bases remaining between them. CDR1 LNHNV and CDR2 YYDKDF come from the germline V gene (reference sequence). The CDR3 reads CATSRGGLVYGYTF. The CDR3 region has the DNA TGTGCCACCAGCAGGGGGGGATTGGTCTATGGCTACACCTTC.